This T cell receptor (beta chain) was sequenced for a study of cytomegalovirus exposure and HLA in healthy donors (dated by TCRdb to 2016 to 2017). Regarding the complete study: In an earlier analysis of about 560 of the donors, around 300 Gb of sequence data and 90 million to 120 million unique TCR beta sequences from 150 million to 200 million T cells were reported. Approximately 300 gigabases of sequencing data and around 80 million unique TCR sequences made up an early release that covered around 640 HLA-typed donors. The genetic ancestry cluster associated with self-reported Caucasian donors included 81% of the 300 to 450 genotyped donors. The aim of the study was to test whether cataloging public T cell receptors could identify signatures of past pathogen exposure. Using immunosequencing, the study profiled T cell repertoires from around 680 subjects and related those repertoires to cytomegalovirus serostatus. Along with the roughly 700-subject first cohort, a separate validation cohort of 120 different subjects was used. High-throughput TCR immunosequencing, statistical association of individual TCRs with disease status, and machine learning were combined to predict cytomegalovirus infection status. A later analysis re-examined previously published TCR beta repertoires from about 700 donors and added high-resolution HLA genotyping to investigate patterns of TCR occurrence. In the later analysis, no new phenotypic data were used to find candidate immune exposures; instead, reliance was placed on TCR beta sequences and their occurrence across donors. An earlier analysis of 587 of the donors applied high-throughput TCR beta sequencing to assess whether each TCR beta V gene segment acted as functional or pseudogenic. Donor age, sex, ethnicity and CMV serostatus were compiled together with the repertoire data. Genome-wide SNP genotypes for about 55% of the 666 donors were used in a later genetic analysis, which treated that subset as a discovery cohort. Every repertoire in the discovery cohort had been generated on one and the same sequencing platform. Class I and class II HLA loci were covered by the typing at four-digit resolution. The number of typed donors differed by locus: roughly 629-640 for A, B, C, DRB1 and DQB1; approximately 520 for DQA1; approximately 610 for DPA1; and roughly 490 for DPB1. About 5 DR-DQ haplotypes were handled as single units for association and clustering, since linkage in the cohort was strong. On average, around 240,000 unique TCR beta nucleotide sequences were sequenced per donor among some 420 genotyped donors of the cohort, with roughly 19% of those sequences being non-productive.

CDR1 SGHAT and CDR2 FQDESV were looked up in the germline V gene (reference sequence). The CDR3 runs 14 amino acids, cysteine and phenylalanine included. The sequence is cut down to CDR3 DNA, 42 bases in frame from base 1. V is shortened by 1 base, J by 3 bases, and the region joining them spans 7 bases. What the study reported, not specific to this receptor: An earlier analysis of approximately 540 of the donors showed that most TCR beta V segments appeared in productive rearrangements either about 90% or about 30% of the time, which broadly matched IMGT annotations. A later genetic analysis reported fewer N-insertions in productive TCRs among donors in an Asian-associated ancestry cluster than the roughly 690-donor mean. When HLA alleles, especially DR and DQ, strongly co-occurred, TCR associations were difficult to assign to individual alleles. The authors suggested that the approach could potentially be extended to other disease states and immunological phenotypes. A later analysis found that HLA-associated TCR beta chains were more clonally expanded and had lower generation probabilities than equally common non-associated chains. The sequencing pipeline was judged likely to have produced a cluster of highly shared sequence variants as a technical artifact. HLA typing was unavailable for some donors at each locus, so association tests used only the typed subset. According to a later analysis, most CMV-associated TCR beta chains appeared to be HLA-restricted, and the HLA associations seemed to be driven largely by CMV exposure. Correlated functional status among segregating V segments might reflect linkage disequilibrium, but an unknown experimental factor could not be ruled out. The study gave a list of about 150 TCR beta chains associated with cytomegalovirus. Because the 87-base-pair reads could not distinguish some IMGT-functional V segments, including TRBV6-2 and TRBV6-3, those segments were excluded. V-gene and J-gene trimming of TCR beta chains was associated with a missense DCLRE1C variant in a later genetic analysis, and the association was replicated in an independent cohort. A further reported finding was that TCR beta sequences accurately predicted the HLA-A and HLA-B alleles for most subjects in the first cohort. Only TCR beta chains were sequenced in this cohort, and the absence of alpha or paired-chain data limited detectable features. In both the original and validation cohorts, the classifier was reported to diagnose cytomegalovirus status with high specificity and sensitivity. In vitro tests confirmed that three of the cytomegalovirus-associated TCR beta chains recognize cytomegalovirus antigens. In a later analysis, several top co-occurrence clusters were reported to appear linked to parvovirus B19, influenza, CMV and Epstein-Barr virus. At a false discovery rate of 0.05, a later analysis linked some 18,000 TCR beta sequences to specific HLA alleles. The only immune exposure information available for the cohort was CMV serostatus. Roughly 17 rarely observed V segments, including chromosome 9 orphons, were excluded from the earlier analysis of several hundred of the donors because counts were too low. While some public TCRs were present in many individuals, most TCR sequences turned up only very rarely across donors. A later analysis found that TCR association rates varied across HLA loci, with DRB1 alleles showing the most associated TCRs and HLA-C alleles the fewest. Roughly uniform sequencing depth across donors was assumed in presence/absence analyses, although this assumption may not hold.

Library creation used the immunoSEQ multiplex PCR assay. A mixture of 60 forward primers for TCR Vbeta segments and 13 reverse primers for TCR Jbeta segments was used in the multiplex PCR. A multiplex PCR assay on genomic DNA amplified the CDR3 region of rearranged TCR beta genes. The amplified TCR beta libraries were sequenced on the Illumina HiSeq System as 87-base-pair reads. In the original analysis: A later analysis tallied some 79 million unique TCR beta chains across the 640 or so repertoires, and approximately 12 million of those chains were shared by two or more donors. Raw reads were error-corrected and collapsed into unique sequences with a nearest-neighbor algorithm that merged closely related sequences to remove PCR and sequencing errors. V, D and J gene segments were assigned by aligning CDR3 sequences to IMGT reference sequences. For a sequence to be retained, a match of at least six nucleotides was required to both a V gene segment and a J gene segment. Rearrangements were called productive when the CDR3 lacked stop codons and stayed in frame with V and J; all others were non-productive. Following IMGT convention, CDR3 was defined as the stretch from the second conserved V-encoded cysteine up to the conserved J-encoded phenylalanine. In an earlier analysis of around 570 of the donors, sequences lacking an unambiguous match to a single V gene segment were excluded. In an earlier analysis of some 590 of the donors, V segments were called functional above 56.7% productive rearrangements and were called segregating when the between-donor standard deviation exceeded 5%. A statistical classification framework was built for diagnosing cytomegalovirus status from the catalog of TCR beta chain sequences. A later analysis assigned V and J genes by comparing TCR nucleotide sequences with IMGT/GENE-DB human TR gene sequences. Using the TCRdist pipeline, a later analysis assigned CDR3 sequences along with most-parsimonious VDJ recombination scenarios. In a later analysis, each TCR beta chain was defined by its CDR3 amino acid sequence together with its V-gene family, and reads without a unique V-gene family were excluded. In a later analysis, 450 to 600 highly shared, low-generation-probability nucleotide sequences were removed to address suspected cross-contamination and a sequencing artifact. For each public chain, a later analysis derived a clonal expansion index from normalized ranks of inferred template counts within each repertoire. Generation probabilities in a later analysis came from a VDJ recombination model fitted to out-of-frame rearrangements, and those results were checked against IGoR. In a later analysis, hypergeometric tests were used to score TCR-TCR, TCR-HLA and TCR-CMV co-occurrence, with a repertoire-size bias correction applied to TCR pairs. A later analysis estimated false discovery rates by permuting HLA or CMV assignments 20 times. A later analysis grouped co-occurring TCRs with DBSCAN, adding TCRdist sequence similarity when clustering within HLA-allele-positive subsets. Repertoires with fewer than 30,000 or more than 120,000 public chains, plus five repertoires with anomalous nucleotide sharing, were excluded from co-occurrence clustering. The clones in this table, taken by TCRdb from immuneACCESS, are in-frame only. Not every clone is retained; where verified, under half of the shortfall comes from an unresolved V gene, and the cause of the rest is unknown. V and J calls and clone size are given by that table; D and trimming were obtained from the DNA. Present in this sample are about 200,000 clones, 82% of which were seen just once. 2.7% of the sample goes to the ten largest clones.

The cohort was made up of about 670 healthy bone marrow donors. Cohort members were all nominally healthy when sampled, although unrecorded immune exposures were likely present. The donor was CMV seronegative and belonged to the group of more than 300 seronegative cohort members. A peripheral blood sample was collected from each donor, and TCR beta sequencing was performed on peripheral blood mononuclear cells. The Qiagen DNeasy Blood Extraction Kit was used to extract genomic DNA from the blood cell samples. Remarks on this clone: Its specific antigen is unknown. No qualities accompany the bases; no much larger clone lies one base away.

This TCR was recovered from a middle-aged woman in good health and CMV-seronegative. The rearrangement combines TRBV11-1 with TRBJ1-5, with the D gene call left open. Sequencing input: PBMCs. The DNA is TGTGCCAGCAGCTTAGACAGATACAATCAGCCCCAGCATTTT. Protein translation: CASSLDRYNQPQHF.